A selection of T cell receptor beta chains follows, all from one sample in a study of T cell repertoires in cytomegalovirus infection. From the reads, TCRdb called clonotypes with MiXCR, one entry per CDR3 protein. The table records fewer than 150,000 distinct CDR3 sequences, about 33% of them present only once. Their antigens are not known. The sample was CD8+ T cells from cultured PBMCs, taken from culture after CMV antigen stimulation. These receptors all stem from a human donor in good health (CMV status not recorded). Some clones in this sample may be carry-over from other donors' samples. CDR3s include the opening cysteine and the closing phenylalanine or tryptophan. The D gene is left open where the match is weak. Size tells how often a clone was seen (once, few, many) or the class of an expanded clone, and some rows leave it out.

V gene	J gene	clone size	D gene	CDR3 protein	CDR3 DNA
TRBV6-2/TRBV6-3	TRBJ2-7	few	TRBD1	CASSSYRGVYEQYF	TGTGCCAGCAGTTCGTACAGGGGGGTCTACGAGCAGTACTTC
TRBV19	TRBJ1-5	.	.	CASSIDSEEQITDQPQHF	TGTGCCAGTAGTATAGACTCGGAGGAGCAGATTACGGATCAGCCCCAGCATTTT
TRBV7-9	TRBJ1-1	many	.	CASSLGVEAFF	TGTGCCAGCAGCTTAGGGGTTGAAGCTTTCTTT
TRBV7-6	TRBJ1-1	.	TRBD1	CASSLDRGSSGNTEAFF	TGTGCCAGCAGCTTAGACAGGGGTTCTTCCGGGAACACTGAAGCTTTCTTT
TRBV2	TRBJ1-2	few	.	CASTPAGTGIYGYTF	TGTGCCAGCACGCCAGCAGGGACGGGTATCTATGGCTACACCTTC
TRBV2	TRBJ2-5	.	TRBD1	CASSPQTGILGETQYF	TGTGCCAGCAGCCCTCAGACAGGGATATTAGGAGAGACCCAGTACTTC
TRBV6-2/TRBV6-3	TRBJ2-7	.	TRBD1	CASSRPDRAYYEQYF	TGTGCCAGCAGTCGGCCTGACAGGGCATACTACGAGCAGTACTTC
TRBV7-9	TRBJ2-4	.	.	CASSLGTDIQYF	TGTGCCAGCAGCCTCGGGACCGACATTCAGTACTTC
TRBV2	TRBJ2-3	many	TRBD2	CAIIAGVSHRDTQYF	TGTGCCATCATCGCGGGGGTGAGCCACAGAGATACGCAGTATTTT
TRBV19	TRBJ1-2	.	.	CASSIDPSFNYGYTF	TGTGCCAGTAGTATAGATCCCAGCTTTAACTATGGCTACACCTTC
TRBV27	TRBJ2-5	.	TRBD2	CASSPSGGLLGETQYF	TGTGCCAGCAGTCCTAGCGGGGGCCTCCTAGGGGAGACCCAGTACTTC
TRBV7-2	TRBJ2-5	many	.	CASSSSLARLKETQYF	TGTGCCAGCAGCTCAAGCCTAGCTCGTCTGAAAGAGACCCAGTACTTC
TRBV3-1	TRBJ2-5	.	TRBD1	CASSSTGEETQYF	TGTGCCAGCAGCTCTACAGGGGAAGAGACCCAGTACTTC
TRBV6-5	TRBJ1-4	few	TRBD1	CASSYLPAPGQWGTNEKLFF	TGTGCCAGCAGTTACCTGCCGGCGCCGGGACAGTGGGGGACTAATGAAAAACTGTTTTTT
TRBV7-2	TRBJ2-7	.	TRBD1	CASSLTGDRSYEQNF	TGTGCCAGCAGCTTGACAGGGGATAGATCCTACGAGCAGAACTTC
TRBV11-2	TRBJ2-7	few	.	CASSLGVGVRYEQYF	TGTGCCAGCAGCCTAGGGGTCGGGGTAAGGTACGAGCAGTACTTC
TRBV4-3	TRBJ2-2	few	.	CASSRPGTGELFF	TGCGCCAGCAGCCGTCCCGGCACCGGGGAGCTGTTTTTT
TRBV11-2	TRBJ1-2	few	.	CASSPLRRGNYGYTF	TGTGCCAGCAGCCCTTTGCGTAGGGGTAACTATGGCTACACCTTC
TRBV7-2	TRBJ2-1	many	TRBD2	CASSSDMTSGGQNEQFF	TGTGCCAGCAGCTCTGACATGACTAGCGGGGGCCAAAATGAGCAGTTCTTC
TRBV7-4	TRBJ1-5	.	TRBD1	CASSSHADRADQPQHF	TGTGCCAGCAGCTCCCACGCTGACAGGGCTGATCAGCCCCAGCATTTT
TRBV20-1	TRBJ2-7	.	TRBD2	CSAGGGYEQYF	TGCAGCGCTGGGGGGGGGTACGAGCAGTACTTC
TRBV18	TRBJ2-7	many	.	CASSQTESYEQYF	TGTGCCAGCTCACAGACAGAGTCCTACGAGCAGTACTTC
TRBV7-2	TRBJ1-3	few	.	CASSQSGTLVLYF	TGTGCCAGCAGCCAGTCGGGGACGCTCGTATTATATTTT